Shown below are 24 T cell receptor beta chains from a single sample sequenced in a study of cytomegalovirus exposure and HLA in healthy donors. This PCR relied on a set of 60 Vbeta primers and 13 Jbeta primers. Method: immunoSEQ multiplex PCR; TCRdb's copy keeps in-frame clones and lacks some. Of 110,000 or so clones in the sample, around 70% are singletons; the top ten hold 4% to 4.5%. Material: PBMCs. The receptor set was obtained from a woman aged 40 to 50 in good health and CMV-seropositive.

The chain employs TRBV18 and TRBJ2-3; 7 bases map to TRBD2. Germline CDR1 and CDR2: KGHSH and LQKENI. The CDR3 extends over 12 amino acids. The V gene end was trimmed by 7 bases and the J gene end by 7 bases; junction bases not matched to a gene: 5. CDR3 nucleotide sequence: TGTGCCAGCTTGACTAGCTTGAATACGCAGTATTTT. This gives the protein CASLTSLNTQYF.

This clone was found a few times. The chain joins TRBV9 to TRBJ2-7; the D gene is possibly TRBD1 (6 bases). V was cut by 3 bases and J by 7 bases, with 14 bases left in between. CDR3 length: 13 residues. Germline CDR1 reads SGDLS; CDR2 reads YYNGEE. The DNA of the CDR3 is TGTGCCAGCAGCGCGGACAGTACGCGGGAGCAGTACTTC. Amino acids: CASSADSTREQYF.

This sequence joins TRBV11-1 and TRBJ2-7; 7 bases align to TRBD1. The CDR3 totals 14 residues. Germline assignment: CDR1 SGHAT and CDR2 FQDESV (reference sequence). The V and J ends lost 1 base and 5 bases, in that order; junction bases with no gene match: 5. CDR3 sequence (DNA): TGTGCCAGCAGCTTAGGACAGGGTATCCACGAGCAGTACTTC. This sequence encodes CASSLGQGIHEQYF.

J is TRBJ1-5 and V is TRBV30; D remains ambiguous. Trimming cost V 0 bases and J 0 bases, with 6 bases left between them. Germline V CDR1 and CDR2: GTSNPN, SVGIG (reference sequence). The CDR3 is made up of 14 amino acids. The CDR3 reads CAWSVRYSNQPQHF. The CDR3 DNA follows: TGTGCCTGGAGTGTACGGTATAGCAATCAGCCCCAGCATTTT.

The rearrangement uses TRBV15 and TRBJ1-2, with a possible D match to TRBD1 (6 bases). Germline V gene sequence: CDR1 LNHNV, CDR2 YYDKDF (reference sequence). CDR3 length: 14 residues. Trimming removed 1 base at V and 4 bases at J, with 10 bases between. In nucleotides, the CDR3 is TGTGCCACCAGCAGAGGTTTAGGGGGCTATGGCTACACCTTC. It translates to CATSRGLGGYGYTF.

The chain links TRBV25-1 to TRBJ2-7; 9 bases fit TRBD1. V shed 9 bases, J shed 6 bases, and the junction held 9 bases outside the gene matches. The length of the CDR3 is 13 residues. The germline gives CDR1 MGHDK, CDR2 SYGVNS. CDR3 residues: CASSGTGPLEQYF. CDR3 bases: TGTGCCAGTTCCGGGACAGGGCCCCTCGAGCAGTACTTC.

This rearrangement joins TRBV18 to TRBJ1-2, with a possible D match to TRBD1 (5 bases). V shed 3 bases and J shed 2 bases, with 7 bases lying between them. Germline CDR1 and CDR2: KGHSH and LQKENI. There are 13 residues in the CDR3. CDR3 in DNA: TGTGCCAGCTCACCGGCAGGGAACTATGGCTACACCTTC. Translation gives CASSPAGNYGYTF.

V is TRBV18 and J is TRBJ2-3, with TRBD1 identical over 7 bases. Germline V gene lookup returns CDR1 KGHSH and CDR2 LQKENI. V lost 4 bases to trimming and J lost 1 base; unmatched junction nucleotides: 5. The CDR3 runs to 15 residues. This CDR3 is CASSLFGQGTDTQYF. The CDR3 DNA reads TGTGCCAGCTCACTTTTCGGACAGGGCACAGATACGCAGTATTTT.

The CDR3 loop is CASSWGTSDSYEQYF. DNA of the CDR3: TGCGCCAGCAGCTGGGGGACTAGCGACTCCTACGAGCAGTACTTC. The chain links TRBV5-1 to TRBJ2-7; TRBD2 aligns across 10 bases. CDR3 size: 15 residues. V lost 3 bases and J lost 0; bases outside the gene matches: 3. Germline assignment: CDR1 SGHRS and CDR2 YFSETQ.

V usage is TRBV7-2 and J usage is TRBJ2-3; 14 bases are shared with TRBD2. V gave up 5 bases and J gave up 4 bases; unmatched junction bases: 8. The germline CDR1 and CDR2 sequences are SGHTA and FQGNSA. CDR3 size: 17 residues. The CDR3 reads CASSRTGTSGGPDTQYF. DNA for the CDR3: TGTGCCAGCAGCCGAACTGGGACTAGCGGGGGTCCAGATACGCAGTATTTT.

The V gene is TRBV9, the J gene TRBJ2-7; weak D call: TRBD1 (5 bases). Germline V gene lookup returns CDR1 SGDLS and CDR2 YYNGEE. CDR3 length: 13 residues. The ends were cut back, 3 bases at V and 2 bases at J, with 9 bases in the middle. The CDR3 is CASSGGPPYEQYF. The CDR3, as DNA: TGTGCCAGCAGCGGGGGCCCTCCCTACGAGCAGTACTTC.

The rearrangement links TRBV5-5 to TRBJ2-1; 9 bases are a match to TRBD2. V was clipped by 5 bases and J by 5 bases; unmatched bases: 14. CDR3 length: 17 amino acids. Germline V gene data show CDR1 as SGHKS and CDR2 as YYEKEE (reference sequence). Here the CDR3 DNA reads TGTGCCAGCAGACCCCTTCTACAGCGGGGGGACGACAATGAGCAGTTCTTC. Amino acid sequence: CASRPLLQRGDDNEQFF. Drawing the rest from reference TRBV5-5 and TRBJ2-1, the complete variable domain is DAGVTQSPTHLIKTRGQQVTLRCSPISGHKSVSWYQQVLGQGPQFIFQYYEKEERGRGNFPDRFSARQFPNYSSELNVNALLLGDSALYLCASRPLLQRGDDNEQFFGPGTRLTVL.

The CDR3 DNA follows: TGTGCCAGCAACGAAAAATCCGGGACAGGGTTCTACGAGCAGTACTTC. Its translation: CASNEKSGTGFYEQYF. The chain combines TRBV5-6 with TRBJ2-5, with 9 bases fitting TRBD1. Matching the DNA end better, TRBJ2-7 makes the J call doubtful. In germline, CDR1 is SGHDT, CDR2 YYEEEE. This CDR3 contains 16 residues.

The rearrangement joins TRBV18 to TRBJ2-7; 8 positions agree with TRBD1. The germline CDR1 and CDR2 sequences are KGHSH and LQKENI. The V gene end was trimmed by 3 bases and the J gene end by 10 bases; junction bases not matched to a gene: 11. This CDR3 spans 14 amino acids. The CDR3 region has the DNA TGTGCCAGCTCACCCAACGCCGGGACAGGAGAACAGTACTTC. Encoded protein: CASSPNAGTGEQYF.

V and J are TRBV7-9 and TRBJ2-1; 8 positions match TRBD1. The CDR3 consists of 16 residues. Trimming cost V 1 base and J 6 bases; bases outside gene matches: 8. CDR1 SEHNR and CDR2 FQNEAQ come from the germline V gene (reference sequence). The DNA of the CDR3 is TGTGCCAGCAGCTTAGTCCGGACAGGGTGGAGCAATGAGCAGTTCTTC. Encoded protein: CASSLVRTGWSNEQFF.

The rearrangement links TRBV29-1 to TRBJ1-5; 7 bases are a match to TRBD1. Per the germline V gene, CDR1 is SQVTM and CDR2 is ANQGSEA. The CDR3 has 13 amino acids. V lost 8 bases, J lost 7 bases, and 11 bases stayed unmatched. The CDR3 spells CSISTGDMQPQHF. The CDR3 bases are TGCAGCATATCCACAGGGGACATGCAGCCCCAGCATTTT.

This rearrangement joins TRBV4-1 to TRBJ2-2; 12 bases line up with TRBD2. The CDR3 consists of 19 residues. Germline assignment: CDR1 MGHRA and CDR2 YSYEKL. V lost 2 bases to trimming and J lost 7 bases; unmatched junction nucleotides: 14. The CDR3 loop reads CASSQSGGPGLAGNGELFF. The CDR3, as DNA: TGCGCCAGCAGCCAATCGGGCGGTCCCGGACTAGCGGGGAACGGGGAGCTGTTTTTT.

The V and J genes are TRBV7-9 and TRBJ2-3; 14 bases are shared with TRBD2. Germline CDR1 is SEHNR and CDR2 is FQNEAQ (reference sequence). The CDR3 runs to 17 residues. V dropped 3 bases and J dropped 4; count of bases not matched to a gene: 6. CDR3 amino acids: CASSFKTSGRGADTQYF. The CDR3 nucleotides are TGTGCCAGCAGCTTCAAGACTAGCGGGAGGGGTGCAGATACGCAGTATTTT.

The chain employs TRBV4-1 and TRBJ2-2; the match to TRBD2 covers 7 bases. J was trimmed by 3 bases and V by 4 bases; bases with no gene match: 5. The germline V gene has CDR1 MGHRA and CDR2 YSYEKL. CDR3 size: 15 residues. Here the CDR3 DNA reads TGCGCCAGCAGCCTAGGACTAGTCGACACCGGGGAGCTGTTTTTT. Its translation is CASSLGLVDTGELFF.

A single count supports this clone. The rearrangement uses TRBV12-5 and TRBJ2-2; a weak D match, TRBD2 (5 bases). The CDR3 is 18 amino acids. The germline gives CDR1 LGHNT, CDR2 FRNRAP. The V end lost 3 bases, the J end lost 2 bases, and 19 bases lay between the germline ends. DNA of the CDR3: TGTGCTAGTGGTTTAATCAGAGGTGTCCCGGGAAACACCGGGGAGCTGTTTTTT. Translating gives CASGLIRGVPGNTGELFF.

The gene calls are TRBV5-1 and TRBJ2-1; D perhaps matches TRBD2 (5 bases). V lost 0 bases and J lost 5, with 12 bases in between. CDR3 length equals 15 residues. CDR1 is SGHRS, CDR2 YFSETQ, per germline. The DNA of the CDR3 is TGCGCCAGCAGCTTGGTTCTAGCCCTACACAATGAGCAGTTCTTC. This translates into CASSLVLALHNEQFF.

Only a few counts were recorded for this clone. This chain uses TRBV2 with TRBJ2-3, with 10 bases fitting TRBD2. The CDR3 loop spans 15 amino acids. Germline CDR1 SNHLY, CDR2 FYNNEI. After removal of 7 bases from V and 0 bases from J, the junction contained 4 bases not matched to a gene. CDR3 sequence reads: CASTGLAVSTDTQYF. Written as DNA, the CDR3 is TGTGCCAGCACCGGACTAGCGGTTAGCACAGATACGCAGTATTTT.

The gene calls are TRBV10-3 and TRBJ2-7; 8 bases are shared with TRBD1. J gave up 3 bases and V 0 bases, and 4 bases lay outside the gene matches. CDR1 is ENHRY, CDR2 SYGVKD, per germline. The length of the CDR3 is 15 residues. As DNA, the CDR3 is TGTGCCATCAGTGAGTCACAGGGGGGTGACTACGAGCAGTACTTC. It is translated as CAISESQGGDYEQYF.

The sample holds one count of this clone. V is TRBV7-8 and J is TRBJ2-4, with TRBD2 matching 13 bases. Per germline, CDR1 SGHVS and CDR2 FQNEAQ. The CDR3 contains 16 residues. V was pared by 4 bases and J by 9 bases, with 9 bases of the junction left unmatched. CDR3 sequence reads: CASSSGLAGALGIQYF. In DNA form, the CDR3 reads TGTGCCAGCAGCTCTGGACTAGCGGGAGCCCTGGGCATTCAGTACTTC.